This TCR beta chain comes out of a study of T cells in Graves' hyperthyroidism and ophthalmopathy. RNA transcripts served as the template for amplifying TCR beta CDR3 regions. During a first-round RT-PCR of the TCR CDR3, the HTBI primer set was used. MiXCR was run by TCRdb on the multiplex PCR reads, yielding one entry per CDR3 protein. The sample consists of 300,000 or so distinct CDR3 sequences, about 15% of them appearing once. This clonotype was detected many times. Germline-derived CDR1 and CDR2 are DFQATT and SNEGSKA (reference sequence). The CDR3 contains 11 residues. Trimming pared 1 base from V and 9 bases from J, leaving 8 bases between.

The sequence derives from a woman aged 60-70 years with Graves' ophthalmopathy. The sample was blood. V is TRBV20-1 and J is TRBJ2-3; maybe TRBD2 (5 bases). CDR3 region: CSARVRGTQYF. CDR3 DNA: TGCAGTGCTAGAGTCCGGGGAACGCAGTATTTT.